The 2 T cell receptor beta chains below were found in one sample sequenced in a study of T cell responses to AZD1222 COVID-19 vaccine. TCRdb's table, derived via immunoSEQ multiplex PCR, lists solely in-frame clones and lacks some. The sample contains roughly 150,000 clones, roughly nine tenths of which appear only once. Sequencing was performed on peripheral blood, taken 28 days after the second AZD1222 dose. The origin of the receptors is an adult who received the AZD1222 COVID-19 vaccine.

This chain connects TRBV9 to TRBJ2-7, with 8 nucleotides matching TRBD2. The CDR3 extends over 14 amino acids. Trimming took 4 bases from V and 5 from J; bases not matched to a gene: 8. Looked up from germline, CDR1 is SGDLS and CDR2 is YYNGEE. CDR3 sequence (DNA): TGTGCCAGCAGCCCCGGGGGGGGGACCCACGAGCAGTACTTC. Amino acids: CASSPGGGTHEQYF. Drawing the rest from reference TRBV9 and TRBJ2-7, the complete variable domain is DSGVTQTPKHLITATGQRVTLRCSPRSGDLSVYWYQQSLDQGLQFLIQYYNGEERAKGNILERFSAQQFPDLHSELNLSSLELGDSALYFCASSPGGGTHEQYFGPGTRLTVT.

The rearrangement uses TRBV6-5 and TRBJ1-2, with D unresolved. Per the germline V gene, CDR1 is MNHEY and CDR2 is SVGAGI. This CDR3 is built from 13 residues. V was pared by 6 bases and J by 7 bases, with 15 bases between. The CDR3 DNA reads TGTGCCAGCAGAGTGGAGGAGGGCGCTGGCTACACCTTC. Residues: CASRVEEGAGYTF.